This T cell receptor (beta chain) was recorded in a study of monozygotic twins with inflammatory bowel disease. cDNA encoding TCRalpha and TCRbeta underwent two nested PCRs of 16 and 9 cycles, each of which was followed by bead purification. After re-calling the 5' RACE reads, TCRdb lists one entry per CDR3 protein, DNA absent. This repertoire includes 350,000 to 400,000 distinct CDR3 sequences. Input material: blood. The receptor's source is a human donor with ulcerative colitis or Crohn's disease, or a healthy co-twin of an affected twin (not recorded which).

CDR3 protein: CASSDRVNQPQHF. This sequence joins TRBV19 and TRBJ1-5; TCRdb lists TRBD1, though no DNA is available to test this call. CDR3 length: 13 residues. Germline CDR1 is LNHDA and CDR2 is SQIVND (reference sequence).